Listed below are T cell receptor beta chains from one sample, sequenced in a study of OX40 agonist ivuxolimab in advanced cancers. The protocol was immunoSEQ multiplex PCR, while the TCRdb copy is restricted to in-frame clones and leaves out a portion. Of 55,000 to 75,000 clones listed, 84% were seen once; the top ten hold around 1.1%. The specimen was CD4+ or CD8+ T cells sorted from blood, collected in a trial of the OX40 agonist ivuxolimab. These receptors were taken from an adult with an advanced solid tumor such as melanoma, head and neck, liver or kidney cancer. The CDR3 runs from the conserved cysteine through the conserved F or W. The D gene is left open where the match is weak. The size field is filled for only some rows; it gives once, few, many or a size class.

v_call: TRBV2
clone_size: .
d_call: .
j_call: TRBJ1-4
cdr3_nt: TGTGCCAGCAGGATCGACAGTGAAAAACTGTTTTTT
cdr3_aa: CASRIDSEKLFF

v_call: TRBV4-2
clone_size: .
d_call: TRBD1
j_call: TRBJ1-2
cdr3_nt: TGTGCCAGCAGCCAAGCCGGGACAGGGGGCGACTATGGCTACACCTTC
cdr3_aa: CASSQAGTGGDYGYTF

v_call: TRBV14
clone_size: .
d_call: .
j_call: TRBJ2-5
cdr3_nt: TGTGCCAGCAGCGTGAGTGGGGTGACCCAGTACTTC
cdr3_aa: CASSVSGVTQYF

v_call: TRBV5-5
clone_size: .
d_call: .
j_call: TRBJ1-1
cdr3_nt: TGTGCCAGCAGCTTGGAAGGGAGCGCTGAAGCTTTCTTT
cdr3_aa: CASSLEGSAEAFF

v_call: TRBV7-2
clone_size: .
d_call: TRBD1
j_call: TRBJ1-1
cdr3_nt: TGTGCCAGCAGCTCGGGGACAGGGGTTGGCACTGAAGCTTTCTTT
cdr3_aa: CASSSGTGVGTEAFF

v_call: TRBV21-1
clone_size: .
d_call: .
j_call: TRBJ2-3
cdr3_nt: TGTGCCAGCAGCCTTAAGATTACTCGTTTCACAGATACGCAGTATTTT
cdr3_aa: CASSLKITRFTDTQYF

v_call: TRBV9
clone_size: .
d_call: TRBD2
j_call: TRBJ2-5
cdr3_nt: TGTGCCAGCAGCTCAGGACTAGCGGGGGGGGCCGGGGAGACCCAGTACTTC
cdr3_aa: CASSSGLAGGAGETQYF

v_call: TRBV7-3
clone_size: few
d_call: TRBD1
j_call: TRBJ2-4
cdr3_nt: TGTGCCAGCAGCCCCCAGGACAGGGGCATTCAGTACTTC
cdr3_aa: CASSPQDRGIQYF

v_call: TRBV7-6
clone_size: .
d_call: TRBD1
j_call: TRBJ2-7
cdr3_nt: TGTGCCAGCAGCTCCCGGACAGGGGGCCTATACGAGCAGTACTTC
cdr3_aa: CASSSRTGGLYEQYF

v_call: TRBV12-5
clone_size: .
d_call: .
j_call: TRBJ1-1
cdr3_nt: TGTGCTAGTGGTTCCCGAGGGGGTACTGAAGCTTTCTTT
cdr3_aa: CASGSRGGTEAFF

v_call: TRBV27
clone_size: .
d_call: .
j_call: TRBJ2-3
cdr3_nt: TGTGCCAGCAGTTTTCGGATAGCGATCACAGATACGCAGTATTTT
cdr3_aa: CASSFRIAITDTQYF

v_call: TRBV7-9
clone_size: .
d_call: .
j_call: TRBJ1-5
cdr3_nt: TGTGCCAGCAGCTTAGGTACCGGGGCCGTCAATCAGCCCCAGCATTTT
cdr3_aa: CASSLGTGAVNQPQHF

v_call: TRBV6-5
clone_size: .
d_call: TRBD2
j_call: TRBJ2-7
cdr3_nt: TGTGCCAGCTCAAGGACTAGCGGATACGAGCAGTACTTC
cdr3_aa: CASSRTSGYEQYF

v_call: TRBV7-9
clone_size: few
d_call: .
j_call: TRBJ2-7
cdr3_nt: TGTGCCAGCAGCCCAGAGAGACAGTCTTCGGGGCAGTACTTC
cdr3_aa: CASSPERQSSGQYF

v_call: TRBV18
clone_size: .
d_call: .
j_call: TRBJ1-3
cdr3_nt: TGTGCCAGCTCACCAAAGAGGGAAAACACCATATATTTT
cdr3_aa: CASSPKRENTIYF

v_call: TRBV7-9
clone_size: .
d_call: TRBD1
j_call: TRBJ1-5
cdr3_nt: TGTGCCAGCAGCTCCCTAGGGGGCGCCCAGCATTTT
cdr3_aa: CASSSLGGAQHF

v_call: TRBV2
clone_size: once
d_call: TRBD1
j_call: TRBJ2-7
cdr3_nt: TGTGCCAGCAGGCGGACAGGGAGTCGTGTCGAGCAGTACTTC
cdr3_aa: CASRRTGSRVEQYF

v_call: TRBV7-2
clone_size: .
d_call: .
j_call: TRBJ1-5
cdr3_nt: TGTGCCAGCAGCCGCAGGACGGCGAATCAGCCCCAGCATTTT
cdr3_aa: CASSRRTANQPQHF

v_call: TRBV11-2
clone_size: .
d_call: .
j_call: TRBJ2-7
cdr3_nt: TGTGCCAGCAGCCGGGACCAGGATCGGGAGCAGTACTTC
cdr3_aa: CASSRDQDREQYF

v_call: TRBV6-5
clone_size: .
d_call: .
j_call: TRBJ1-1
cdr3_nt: TGTGCCAGCAGTTACTTGGGCGGGGGTCGGGACACTGAAGCTTTCTTT
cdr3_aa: CASSYLGGGRDTEAFF

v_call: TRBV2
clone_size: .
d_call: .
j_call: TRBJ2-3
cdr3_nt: TGTGCCAGCAGTGAGGGGGGCGGAGATACGCAGTATTTT
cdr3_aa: CASSEGGGDTQYF

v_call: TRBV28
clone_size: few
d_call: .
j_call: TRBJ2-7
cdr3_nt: TGTGCCAGCAGTTTGGGTACCGGGAGCTACGAGCAGTACTTC
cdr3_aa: CASSLGTGSYEQYF

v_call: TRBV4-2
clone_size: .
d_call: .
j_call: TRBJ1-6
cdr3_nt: TGTGCCAGCAGCCAAGAAGACGGGAATGAATCACCCCTCCACTTT
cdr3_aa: CASSQEDGNESPLHF

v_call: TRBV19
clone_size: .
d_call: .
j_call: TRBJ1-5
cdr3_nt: TGTGCCAGTAGCCGGTCTAGAAACTCCCTTACTCAGCCCCAGCATTTT
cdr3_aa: CASSRSRNSLTQPQHF

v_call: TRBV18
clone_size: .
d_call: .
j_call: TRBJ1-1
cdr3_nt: TGTGCCAGCTCACCGGGGGTTGGCACTGAAGCTTTCTTT
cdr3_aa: CASSPGVGTEAFF

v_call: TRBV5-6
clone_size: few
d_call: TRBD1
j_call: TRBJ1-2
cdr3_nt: TGTGCCAGCAGCTCAGACTGGGGTAGAGGGGGCGATCTTGGCTACACCTTC
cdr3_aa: CASSSDWGRGGDLGYTF

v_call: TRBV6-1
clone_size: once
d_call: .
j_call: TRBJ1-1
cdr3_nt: TGTGCCAGCAGGAAGCAGGCGAACACTGAAGCTTTCTTT
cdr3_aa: CASRKQANTEAFF

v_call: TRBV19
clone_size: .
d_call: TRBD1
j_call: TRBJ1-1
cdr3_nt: TGTGCCAGTAGTAGAGGGACAGGGGGACCGAATATGAAAGCTTTCTTT
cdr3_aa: CASSRGTGGPNMKAFF

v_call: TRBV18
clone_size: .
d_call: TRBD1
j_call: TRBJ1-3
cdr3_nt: TGTGCCAGCTCAGCTACAGGGGCGGCTGGAAACACCATATATTTT
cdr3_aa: CASSATGAAGNTIYF

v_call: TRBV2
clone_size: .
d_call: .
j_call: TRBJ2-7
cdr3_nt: TGTGCCTCCAGCCGGGACGGGGGCTACGAGCAGTACTTC
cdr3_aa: CASSRDGGYEQYF

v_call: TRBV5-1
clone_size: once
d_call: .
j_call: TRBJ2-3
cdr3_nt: TGCGCCAGCAGCCCAAGTAACACTTTCACAGATACGCAGTATTTT
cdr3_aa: CASSPSNTFTDTQYF

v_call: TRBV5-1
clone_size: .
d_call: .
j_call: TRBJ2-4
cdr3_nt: TGCGCCAGCAGCCTCCCGGAAGGAAACATTCAGTACTTC
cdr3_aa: CASSLPEGNIQYF

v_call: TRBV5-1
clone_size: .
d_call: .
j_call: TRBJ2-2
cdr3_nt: TGCGCCAGCAGCTCACGGGGCGGGGGCCCGAGGACCGGGGAGCTGTTTTTT
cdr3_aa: CASSSRGGGPRTGELFF

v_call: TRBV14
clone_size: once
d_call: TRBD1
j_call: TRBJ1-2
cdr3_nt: TGTGCCAGCAGCCCACGGACAGGGGGCGGCTATGGCTACACCTTC
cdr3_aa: CASSPRTGGGYGYTF

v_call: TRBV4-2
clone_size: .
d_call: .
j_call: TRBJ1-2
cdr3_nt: TGTGCCAGCAGCCAAGCCTCAGGGACATCTGTGGATTATGGCTACACCTTC
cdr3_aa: CASSQASGTSVDYGYTF

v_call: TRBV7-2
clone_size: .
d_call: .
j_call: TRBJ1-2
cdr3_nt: TGTGCCAGCAGCTTATCGGTGGGCAGGGGAGGATATGGCTACACCTTC
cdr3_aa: CASSLSVGRGGYGYTF

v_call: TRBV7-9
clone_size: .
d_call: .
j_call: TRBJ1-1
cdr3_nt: TGTGCCAGCAGCCCATGGACCGCTGAAGCTTTCTTT
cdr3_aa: CASSPWTAEAFF

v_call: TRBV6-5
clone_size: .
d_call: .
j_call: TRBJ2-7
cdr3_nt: TGTGCCAGCAGCCCCAGTGGCTACGAGCAGTACTTC
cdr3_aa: CASSPSGYEQYF

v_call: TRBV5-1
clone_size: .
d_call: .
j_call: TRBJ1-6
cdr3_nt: TGCGCCAGCAGCTTGGGGGGACTCATGGGGTCACCCCTCCACTTT
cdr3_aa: CASSLGGLMGSPLHF

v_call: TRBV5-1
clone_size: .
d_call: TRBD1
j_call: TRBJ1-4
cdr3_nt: TGCGCCAGCAGCTCGACAGGGAATTCTAATGAAAAACTGTTTTTT
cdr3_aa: CASSSTGNSNEKLFF

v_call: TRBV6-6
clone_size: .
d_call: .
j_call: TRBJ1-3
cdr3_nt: TGTGCCAGCAGTTACGGGGAAGCTGGAAACACCATATATTTT
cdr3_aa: CASSYGEAGNTIYF

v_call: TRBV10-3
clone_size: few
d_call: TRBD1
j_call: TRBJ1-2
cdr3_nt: TGTGCCATCGGCGCAGGGGGTATGAGTGGCTACACCTTC
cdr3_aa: CAIGAGGMSGYTF

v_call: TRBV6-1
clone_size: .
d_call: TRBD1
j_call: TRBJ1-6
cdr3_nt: TGTGCCAGCATTGTAAACCGGGACAGGGGTTCACCCCTCCACTTT
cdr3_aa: CASIVNRDRGSPLHF

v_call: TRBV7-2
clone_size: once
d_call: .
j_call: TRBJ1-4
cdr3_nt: TGTGCCAGCAGCCCTAACCCCCAGGGCGTTAATGAAAAACTGTTTTTT
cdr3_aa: CASSPNPQGVNEKLFF

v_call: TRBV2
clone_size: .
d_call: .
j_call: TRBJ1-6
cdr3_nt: TGTGCCAGCAGTGGTTCTGTAGATATTTCACCCCTCCACTTT
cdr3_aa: CASSGSVDISPLHF

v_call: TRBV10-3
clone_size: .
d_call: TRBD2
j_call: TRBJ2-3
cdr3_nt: TGTGCCATCAGTGAGCCAGGACTAGCTAAGGATACGCAGTATTTT
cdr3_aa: CAISEPGLAKDTQYF

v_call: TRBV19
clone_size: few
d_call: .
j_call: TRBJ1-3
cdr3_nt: TGTGCCAGTAGTTATTCTACAGGCCGCACTGGAAACACCATATATTTT
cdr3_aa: CASSYSTGRTGNTIYF

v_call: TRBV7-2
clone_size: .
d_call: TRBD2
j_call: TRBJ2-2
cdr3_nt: TGTGCCAGCAGCTTAGCGCTAGCGGGGGTCACCACCGGGGAGCTGTTTTTT
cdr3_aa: CASSLALAGVTTGELFF

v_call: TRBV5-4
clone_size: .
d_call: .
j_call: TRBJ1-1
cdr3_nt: TGTGCCAGCAGCCCGATGGGTTTGAACACTGAAGCTTTCTTT
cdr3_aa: CASSPMGLNTEAFF

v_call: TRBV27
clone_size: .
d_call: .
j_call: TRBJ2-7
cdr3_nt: TGTGCCAGCAGTTCCTTGCAAGGCGGCCCCTACGAGCAGTACTTC
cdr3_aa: CASSSLQGGPYEQYF

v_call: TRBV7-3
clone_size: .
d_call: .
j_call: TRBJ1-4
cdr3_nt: TGTGCCAGCAGCTTAGGCTGGGGTGAAAAACTGTTTTTT
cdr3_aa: CASSLGWGEKLFF